This T cell receptor beta chain was captured by sequencing in a study of cytomegalovirus exposure and HLA in healthy donors. Measured with immunoSEQ multiplex PCR; TCRdb has only the in-frame clones, and not every one. The repertoire includes fewer than 250,000 clones, 85% to 90% of them detected once, and about 3% sits in the top ten. The V and J ends lost 4 bases and 5 bases respectively, with 7 bases between them. Germline V gene sequence: CDR1 MDHEN, CDR2 SYDVKM. The CDR3 covers 12 residues. Sequences were obtained from PBMCs. V is TRBV28 and J is TRBJ2-3; TRBD1 is a possible D gene (5 bases). This receptor was obtained from a man aged 18-30 years in good health and CMV-seronegative. CDR3 nucleotide sequence: TGTGCCAGCAGTTGGGGCCAAGATACGCAGTATTTT. It yields the protein CASSWGQDTQYF.